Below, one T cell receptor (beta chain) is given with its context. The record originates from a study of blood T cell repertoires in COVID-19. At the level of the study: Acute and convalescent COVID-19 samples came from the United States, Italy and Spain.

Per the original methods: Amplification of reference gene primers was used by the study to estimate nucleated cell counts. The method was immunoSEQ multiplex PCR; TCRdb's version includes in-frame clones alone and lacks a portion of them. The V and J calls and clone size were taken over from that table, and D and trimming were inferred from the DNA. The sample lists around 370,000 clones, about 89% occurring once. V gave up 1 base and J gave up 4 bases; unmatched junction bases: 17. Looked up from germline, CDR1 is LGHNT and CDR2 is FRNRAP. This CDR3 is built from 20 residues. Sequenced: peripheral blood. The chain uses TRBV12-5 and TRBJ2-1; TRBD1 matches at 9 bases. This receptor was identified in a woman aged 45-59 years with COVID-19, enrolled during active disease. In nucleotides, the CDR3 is TGTGCTAGTGGTTTGGACACGGACAGGGGACCCTCGGGGTCTTACAATGAGCAGTTCTTC. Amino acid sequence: CASGLDTDRGPSGSYNEQFF.